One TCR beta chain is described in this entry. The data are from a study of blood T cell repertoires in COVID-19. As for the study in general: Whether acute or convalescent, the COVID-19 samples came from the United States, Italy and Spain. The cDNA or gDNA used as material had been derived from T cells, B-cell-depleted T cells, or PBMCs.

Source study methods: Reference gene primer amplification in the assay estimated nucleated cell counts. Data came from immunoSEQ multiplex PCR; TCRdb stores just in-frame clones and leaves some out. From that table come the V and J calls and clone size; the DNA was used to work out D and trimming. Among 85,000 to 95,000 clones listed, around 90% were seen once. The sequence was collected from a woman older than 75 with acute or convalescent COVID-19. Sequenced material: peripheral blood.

For the CDR3, the DNA is TGTGCCATCAGTGATCGTCAAGCAAATGAGCAGTTCTTC. This codes for CAISDRQANEQFF. The chain couples TRBV10-3 to TRBJ2-1; D is unclear. V lost 3 bases and J lost 7, with 10 bases in between. Germline CDR1 ENHRY, CDR2 SYGVKD. The CDR3 contains 13 residues.